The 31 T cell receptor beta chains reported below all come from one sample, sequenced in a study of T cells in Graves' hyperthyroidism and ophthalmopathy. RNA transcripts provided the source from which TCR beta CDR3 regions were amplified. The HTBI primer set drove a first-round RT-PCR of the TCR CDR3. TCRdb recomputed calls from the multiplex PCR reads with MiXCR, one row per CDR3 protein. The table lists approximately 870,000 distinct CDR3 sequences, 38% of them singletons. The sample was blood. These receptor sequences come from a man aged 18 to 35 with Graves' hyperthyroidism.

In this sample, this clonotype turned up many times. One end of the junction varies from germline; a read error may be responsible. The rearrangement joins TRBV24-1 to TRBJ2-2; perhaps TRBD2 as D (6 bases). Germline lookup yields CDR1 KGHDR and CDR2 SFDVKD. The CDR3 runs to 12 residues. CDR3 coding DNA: TGTGCCACCCAGTCGGGGGTCGGGGGGCTGTTTTTT. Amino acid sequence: CATQSGVGGLFF.

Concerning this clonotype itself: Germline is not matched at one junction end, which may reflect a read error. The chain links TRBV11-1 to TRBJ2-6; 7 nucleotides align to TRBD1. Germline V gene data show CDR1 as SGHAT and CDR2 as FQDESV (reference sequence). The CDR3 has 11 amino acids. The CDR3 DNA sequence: TGTGCCAGCAGCGGGGGACAGACTGAAGCTTTC. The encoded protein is CASSGGQTEAF. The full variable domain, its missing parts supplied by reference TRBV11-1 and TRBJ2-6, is EAEVAQSPRYKITEKSQAVAFWCDPISGHATLYWYRQILGQGPELLVQFQDESVVDDSQLPKDRFSAERLKGVDSTLKIQPAELGDSAMYLCASSGGQTEAFGAGSRLTVL.

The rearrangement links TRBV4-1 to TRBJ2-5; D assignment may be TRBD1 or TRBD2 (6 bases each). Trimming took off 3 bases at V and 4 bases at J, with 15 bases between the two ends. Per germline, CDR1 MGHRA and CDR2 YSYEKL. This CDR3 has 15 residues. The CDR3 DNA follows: TGCGCCAGCAGCCAGATAGCGGAAGGGGGAGAGACCCAGTACTTC. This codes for CASSQIAEGGETQYF.

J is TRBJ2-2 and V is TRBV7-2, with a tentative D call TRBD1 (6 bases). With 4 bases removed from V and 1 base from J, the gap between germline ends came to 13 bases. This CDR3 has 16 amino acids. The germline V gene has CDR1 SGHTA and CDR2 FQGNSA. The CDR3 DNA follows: TGTGCCAGCAGCTCCCAGGGGCCAGGGAACACCGGGGAGCTGTTTTTT. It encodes CASSSQGPGNTGELFF.

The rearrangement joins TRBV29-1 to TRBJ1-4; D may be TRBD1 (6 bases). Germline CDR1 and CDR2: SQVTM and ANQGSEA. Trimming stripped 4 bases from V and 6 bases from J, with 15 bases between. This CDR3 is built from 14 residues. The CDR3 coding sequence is TGCAGCGTTGGCGGCAGCGGGGGCGATGAAAAACTGTTTTTT. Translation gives CSVGGSGGDEKLFF.

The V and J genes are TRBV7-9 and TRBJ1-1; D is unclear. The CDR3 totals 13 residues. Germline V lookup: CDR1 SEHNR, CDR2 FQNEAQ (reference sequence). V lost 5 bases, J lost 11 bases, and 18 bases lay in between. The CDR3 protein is CASSATEPTTAFF. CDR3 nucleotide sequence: TGTGCCAGCAGCGCAACCGAACCAACCACGGCTTTCTTT.

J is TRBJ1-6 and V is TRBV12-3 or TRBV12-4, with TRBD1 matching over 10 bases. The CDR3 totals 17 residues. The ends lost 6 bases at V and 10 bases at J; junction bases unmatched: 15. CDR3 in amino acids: CASSPGQGKVLGSPLHF. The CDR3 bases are TGTGCCAGCAGCCCGGGACAGGGGAAAGTCTTAGGGTCACCCCTCCACTTT.

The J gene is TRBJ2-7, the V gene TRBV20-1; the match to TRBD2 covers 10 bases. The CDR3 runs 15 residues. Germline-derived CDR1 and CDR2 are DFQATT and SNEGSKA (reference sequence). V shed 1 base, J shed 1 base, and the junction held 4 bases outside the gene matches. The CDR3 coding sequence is TGCAGTGCTAGAGTCACGACTAGCGGGTCCTACGAGCAGTACTTC. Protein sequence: CSARVTTSGSYEQYF.

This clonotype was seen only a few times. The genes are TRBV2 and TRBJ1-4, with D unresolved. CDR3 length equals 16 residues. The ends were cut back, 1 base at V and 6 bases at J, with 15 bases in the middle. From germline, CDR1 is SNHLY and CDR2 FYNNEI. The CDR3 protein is CASSEEFLFSDEKLFF. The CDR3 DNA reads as TGTGCCAGCAGTGAAGAGTTCCTCTTCTCGGATGAAAAACTGTTTTTT. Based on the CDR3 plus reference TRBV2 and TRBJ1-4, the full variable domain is EPEVTQTPSHQVTQMGQEVILRCVPISNHLYFYWYRQILGQKVEFLVSFYNNEISEKSEIFDDQFSVERPDGSNFTLKIRSTKLEDSAMYFCASSEEFLFSDEKLFFGSGTQLSVL.

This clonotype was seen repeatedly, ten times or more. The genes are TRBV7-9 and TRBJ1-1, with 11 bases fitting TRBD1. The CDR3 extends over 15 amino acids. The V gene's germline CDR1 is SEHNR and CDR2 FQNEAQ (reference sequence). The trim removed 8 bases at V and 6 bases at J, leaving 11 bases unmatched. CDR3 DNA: TGTGCCAGCCCCGGGCGCGGACAGGGGGCTGCTGAAGCTTTCTTT. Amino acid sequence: CASPGRGQGAAEAFF.

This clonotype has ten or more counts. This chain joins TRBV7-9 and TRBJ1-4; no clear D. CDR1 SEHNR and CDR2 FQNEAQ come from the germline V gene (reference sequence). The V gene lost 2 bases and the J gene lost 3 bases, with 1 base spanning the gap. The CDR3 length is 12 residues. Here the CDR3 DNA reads TGTGCCAGCAGCTTACCTAATGAAAAACTGTTTTTT. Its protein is CASSLPNEKLFF.

As DNA, the CDR3 is TGTGCCATCAACGGGAGGGAGACCCAGTACTTC. This translates into CAINGRETQYF. V and J are TRBV10-3 and TRBJ2-5; 7 bases fit TRBD2. The CDR3 totals 11 residues. Trimming cost V 7 bases and J 5 bases; bases outside gene matches: 1. Per the germline V gene, CDR1 is ENHRY and CDR2 is SYGVKD.

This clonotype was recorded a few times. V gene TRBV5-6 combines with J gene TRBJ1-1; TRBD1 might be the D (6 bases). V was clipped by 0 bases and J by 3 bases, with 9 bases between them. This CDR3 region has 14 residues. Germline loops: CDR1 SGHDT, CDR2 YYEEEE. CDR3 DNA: TGTGCCAGCAGCTTGGAGGGGGAGTACACTGAAGCTTTCTTT. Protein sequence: CASSLEGEYTEAFF.

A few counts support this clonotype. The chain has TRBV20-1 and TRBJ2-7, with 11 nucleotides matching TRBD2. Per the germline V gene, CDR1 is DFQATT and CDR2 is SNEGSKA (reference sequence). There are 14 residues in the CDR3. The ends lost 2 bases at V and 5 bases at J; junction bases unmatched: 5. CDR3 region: CSARPLAGAHEQYF. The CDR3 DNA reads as TGCAGTGCTAGACCACTAGCGGGAGCCCACGAGCAGTACTTC.

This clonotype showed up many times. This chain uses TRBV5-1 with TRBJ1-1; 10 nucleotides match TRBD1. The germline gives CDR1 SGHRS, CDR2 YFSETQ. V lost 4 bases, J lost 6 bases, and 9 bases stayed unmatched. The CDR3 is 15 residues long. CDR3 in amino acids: CASSKGTGAMAEAFF. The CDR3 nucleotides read TGCGCCAGCAGCAAAGGGACAGGGGCGATGGCTGAAGCTTTCTTT.

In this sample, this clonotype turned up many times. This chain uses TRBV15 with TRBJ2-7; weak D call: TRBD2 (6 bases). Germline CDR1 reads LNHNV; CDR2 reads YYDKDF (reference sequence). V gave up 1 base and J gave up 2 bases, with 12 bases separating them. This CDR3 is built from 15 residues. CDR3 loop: CATSRVGGPTYEQYF. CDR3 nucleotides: TGTGCCACCAGCAGAGTCGGGGGACCAACCTACGAGCAGTACTTC.

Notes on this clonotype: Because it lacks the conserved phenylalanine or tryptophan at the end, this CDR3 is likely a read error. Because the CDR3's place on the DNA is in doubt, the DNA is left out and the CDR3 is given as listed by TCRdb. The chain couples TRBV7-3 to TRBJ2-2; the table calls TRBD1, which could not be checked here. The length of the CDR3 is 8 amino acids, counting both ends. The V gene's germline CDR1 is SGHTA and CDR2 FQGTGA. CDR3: CASSLQGG.

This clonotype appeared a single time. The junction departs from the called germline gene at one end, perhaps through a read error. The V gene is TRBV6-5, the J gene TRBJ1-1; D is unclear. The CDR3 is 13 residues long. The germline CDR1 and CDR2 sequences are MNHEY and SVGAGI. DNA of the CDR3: TGTGCCAGCAGGAGGATGGGTGGCGCTGAAGCTTCCTTT. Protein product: CASRRMGGAEASF.

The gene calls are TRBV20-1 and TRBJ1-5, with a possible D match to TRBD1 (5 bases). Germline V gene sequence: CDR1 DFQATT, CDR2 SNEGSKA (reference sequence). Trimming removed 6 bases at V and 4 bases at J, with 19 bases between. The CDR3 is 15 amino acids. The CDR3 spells CSANRPGPVNQPQHF. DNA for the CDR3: TGCAGTGCCAACCGACCGGGACCTGTGAATCAGCCCCAGCATTTT.

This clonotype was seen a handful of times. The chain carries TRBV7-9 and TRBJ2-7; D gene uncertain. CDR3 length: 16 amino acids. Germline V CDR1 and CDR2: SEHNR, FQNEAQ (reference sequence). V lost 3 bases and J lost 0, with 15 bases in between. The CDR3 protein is CASSLPANPSSYEQYF. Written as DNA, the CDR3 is TGTGCCAGCAGCTTGCCGGCTAATCCGAGCTCCTACGAGCAGTACTTC. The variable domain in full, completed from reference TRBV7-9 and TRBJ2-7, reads DTGVSQNPRHKITKRGQNVTFRCDPISEHNRLYWYRQTLGQGPEFLTYFQNEAQLEKSRLLSDRFSAERPKGSFSTLEIQRTEQGDSAMYLCASSLPANPSSYEQYFGPGTRLTVT.

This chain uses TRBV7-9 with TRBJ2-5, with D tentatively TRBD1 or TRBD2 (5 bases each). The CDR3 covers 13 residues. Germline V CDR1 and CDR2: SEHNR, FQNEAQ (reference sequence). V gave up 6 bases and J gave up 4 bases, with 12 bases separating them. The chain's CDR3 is CASRTRGLETQYF. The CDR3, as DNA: TGTGCCAGCAGGACTCGGGGCCTAGAGACCCAGTACTTC.

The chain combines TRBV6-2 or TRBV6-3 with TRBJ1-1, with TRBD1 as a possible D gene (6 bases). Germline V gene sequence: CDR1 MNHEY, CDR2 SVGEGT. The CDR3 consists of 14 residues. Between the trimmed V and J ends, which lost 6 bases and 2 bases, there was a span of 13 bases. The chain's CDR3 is CASRQGGRNTEAFF. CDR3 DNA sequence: TGTGCCAGCAGGCAAGGGGGACGAAACACTGAAGCTTTCTTT.

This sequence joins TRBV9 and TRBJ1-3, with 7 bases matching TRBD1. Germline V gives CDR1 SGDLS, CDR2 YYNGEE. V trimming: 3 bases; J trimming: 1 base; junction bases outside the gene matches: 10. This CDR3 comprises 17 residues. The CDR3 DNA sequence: TGTGCCAGCAGCGCATCCGGGACAGCGCATTCTGGAAACACCATATATTTT. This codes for CASSASGTAHSGNTIYF.

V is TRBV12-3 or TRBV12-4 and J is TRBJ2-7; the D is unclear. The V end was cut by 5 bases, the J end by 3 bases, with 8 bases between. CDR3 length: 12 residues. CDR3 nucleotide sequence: TGTGCCAGCAGTAGTGTATTCTACGAGCAGTACTTC. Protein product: CASSSVFYEQYF.

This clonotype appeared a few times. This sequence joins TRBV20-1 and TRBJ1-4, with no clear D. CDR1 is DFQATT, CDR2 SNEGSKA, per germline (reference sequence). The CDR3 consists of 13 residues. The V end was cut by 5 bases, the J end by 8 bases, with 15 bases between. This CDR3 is CSAPPIAGEKLFF. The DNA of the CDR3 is TGCAGTGCTCCCCCCATCGCTGGGGAAAAACTGTTTTTT.

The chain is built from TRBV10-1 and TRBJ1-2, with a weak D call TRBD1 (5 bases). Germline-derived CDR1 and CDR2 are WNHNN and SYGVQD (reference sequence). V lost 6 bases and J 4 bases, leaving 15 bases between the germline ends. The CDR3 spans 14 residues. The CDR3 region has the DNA TGCGCCAGCAGCAAGACAGCTACTGGCTATGGCTACACCTTC. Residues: CASSKTATGYGYTF.

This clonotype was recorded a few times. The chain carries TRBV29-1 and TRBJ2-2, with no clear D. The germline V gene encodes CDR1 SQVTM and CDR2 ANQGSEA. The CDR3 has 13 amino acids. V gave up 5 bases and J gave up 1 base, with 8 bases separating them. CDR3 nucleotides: TGCAGCGTTCGGGCTGGGAACACCGGGGAGCTGTTTTTT. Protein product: CSVRAGNTGELFF.

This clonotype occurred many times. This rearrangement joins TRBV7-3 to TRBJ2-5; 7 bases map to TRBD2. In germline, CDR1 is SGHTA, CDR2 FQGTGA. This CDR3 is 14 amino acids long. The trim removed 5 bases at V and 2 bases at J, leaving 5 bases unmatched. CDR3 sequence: CASSPLASQETQYF. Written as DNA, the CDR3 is TGTGCCAGCAGCCCACTAGCGAGTCAAGAGACCCAGTACTTC. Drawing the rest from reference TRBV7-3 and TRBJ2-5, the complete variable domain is GAGVSQTPSNKVTEKGKYVELRCDPISGHTALYWYRQSLGQGPEFLIYFQGTGAADDSGLPNDRFFAVRPEGSVSTLKIQRTERGDSAVYLCASSPLASQETQYFGPGTRLLVL.

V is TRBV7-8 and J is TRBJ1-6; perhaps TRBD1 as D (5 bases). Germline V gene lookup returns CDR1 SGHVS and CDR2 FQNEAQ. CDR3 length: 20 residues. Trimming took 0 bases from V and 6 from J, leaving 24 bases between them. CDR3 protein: CASSLALNRIFPGSNSPLHF. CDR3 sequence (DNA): TGTGCCAGCAGCTTAGCGTTGAACAGGATCTTCCCCGGGAGTAATTCACCCCTCCACTTT.

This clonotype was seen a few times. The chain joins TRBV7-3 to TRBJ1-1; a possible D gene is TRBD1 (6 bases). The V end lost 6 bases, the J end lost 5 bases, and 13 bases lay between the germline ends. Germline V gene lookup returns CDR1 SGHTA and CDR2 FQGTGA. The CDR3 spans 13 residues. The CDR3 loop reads CASRNDRPTEAFF. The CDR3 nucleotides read TGTGCCAGCAGAAACGACAGGCCAACTGAAGCTTTCTTT.

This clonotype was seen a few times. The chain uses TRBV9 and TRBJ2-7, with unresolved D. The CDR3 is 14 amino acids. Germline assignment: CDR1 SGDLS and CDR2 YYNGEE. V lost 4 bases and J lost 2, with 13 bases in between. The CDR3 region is CASSLGMATYEQYF. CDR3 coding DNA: TGTGCCAGCAGCTTAGGAATGGCGACCTACGAGCAGTACTTC.